The source of this T cell receptor (beta chain) is a study of blood T cell repertoires in COVID-19. Background on the study: The samples span acute and convalescent COVID-19 from the United States, Italy and Spain. PBMCs, B-cell-depleted T cells, or T cells were the source of the cDNA or gDNA that made up the material.

Generated by immunoSEQ multiplex PCR, the TCRdb table keeps only in-frame clones and is missing some. The sample shows over 150,000 clones, 85% of them seen only once. Losses at the gene ends were 6 bases for V and 10 bases for J; bases not matched to a gene: 12. Germline loops: CDR1 KGHSH, CDR2 LQKENI. The CDR3 runs to 14 residues. This clone appeared once. The receptor was derived from a man aged 35-49 years with acute or convalescent COVID-19. The chain uses TRBV18 and TRBJ2-1; 7 bases align to TRBD1. The material sequenced was peripheral blood. The DNA of the CDR3 is TGTGCCAGCTCCCCCGGACAGGTACGAGAGGAGCAGTTCTTC. It is translated as CASSPGQVREEQFF.